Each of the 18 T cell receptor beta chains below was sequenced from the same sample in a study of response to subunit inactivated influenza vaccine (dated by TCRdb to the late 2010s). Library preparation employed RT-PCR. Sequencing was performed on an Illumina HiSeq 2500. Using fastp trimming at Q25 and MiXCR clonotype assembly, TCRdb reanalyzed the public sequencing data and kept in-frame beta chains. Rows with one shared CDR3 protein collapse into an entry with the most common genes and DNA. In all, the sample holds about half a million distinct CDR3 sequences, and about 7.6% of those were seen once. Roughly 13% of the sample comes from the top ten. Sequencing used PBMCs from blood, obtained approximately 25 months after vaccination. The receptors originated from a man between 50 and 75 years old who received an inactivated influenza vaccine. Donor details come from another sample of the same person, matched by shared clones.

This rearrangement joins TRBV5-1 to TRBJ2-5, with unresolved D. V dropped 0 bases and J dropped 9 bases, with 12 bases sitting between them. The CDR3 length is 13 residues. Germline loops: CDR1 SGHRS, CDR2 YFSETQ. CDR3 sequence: CASSLDVGAAQYF. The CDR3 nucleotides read TGCGCCAGCAGCTTGGACGTCGGTGCGGCCCAGTACTTC.

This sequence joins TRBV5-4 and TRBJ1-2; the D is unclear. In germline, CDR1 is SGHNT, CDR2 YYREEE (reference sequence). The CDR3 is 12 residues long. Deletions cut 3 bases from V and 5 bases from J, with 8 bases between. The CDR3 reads CASSSDEYGYTF. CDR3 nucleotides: TGTGCCAGCAGCTCGGATGAATATGGCTACACCTTC.

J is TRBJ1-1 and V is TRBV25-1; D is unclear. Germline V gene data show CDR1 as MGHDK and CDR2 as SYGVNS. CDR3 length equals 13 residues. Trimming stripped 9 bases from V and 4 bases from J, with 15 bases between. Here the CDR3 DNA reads TGTGCCAGTGGTTGGACGGGGAGCACTGAAGCTTTCTTT. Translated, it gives CASGWTGSTEAFF.

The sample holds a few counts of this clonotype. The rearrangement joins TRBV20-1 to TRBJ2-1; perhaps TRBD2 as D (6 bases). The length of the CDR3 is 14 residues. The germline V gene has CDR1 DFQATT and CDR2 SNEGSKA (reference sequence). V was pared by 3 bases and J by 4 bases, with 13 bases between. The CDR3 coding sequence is TGCAGTGCTAGGGCTAGCGAGCGATACAATGAGCAGTTCTTC. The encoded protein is CSARASERYNEQFF.

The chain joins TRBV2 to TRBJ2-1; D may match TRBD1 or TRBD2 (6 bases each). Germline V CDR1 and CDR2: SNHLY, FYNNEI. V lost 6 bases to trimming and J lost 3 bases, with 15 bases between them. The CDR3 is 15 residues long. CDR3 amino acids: CASRAPGGGYNEQFF. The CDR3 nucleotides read TGTGCCAGCAGGGCCCCCGGAGGGGGCTACAATGAGCAGTTCTTC.

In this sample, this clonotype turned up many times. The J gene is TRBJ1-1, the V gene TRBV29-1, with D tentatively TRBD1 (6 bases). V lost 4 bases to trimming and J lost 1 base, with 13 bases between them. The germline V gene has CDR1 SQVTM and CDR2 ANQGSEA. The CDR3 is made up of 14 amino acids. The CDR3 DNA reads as TGCAGCGTTGTTTCCAGGGGAGGGAACACTGAAGCTTTCTTT. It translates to CSVVSRGGNTEAFF. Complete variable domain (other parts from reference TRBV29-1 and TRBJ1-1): SAVISQKPSRDICQRGTSLTIQCQVDSQVTMMFWYRQQPGQSLTLIATANQGSEATYESGFVIDKFPISRPNLTFSTLTVSNMSPEDSSIYLCSVVSRGGNTEAFFGQGTRLTVV.

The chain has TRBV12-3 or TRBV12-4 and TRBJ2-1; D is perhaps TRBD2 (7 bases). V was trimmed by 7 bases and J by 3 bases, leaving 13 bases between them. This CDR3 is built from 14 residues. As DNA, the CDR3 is TGTGCCAGCATCCGGGGGGCGGGCTACAATGAGCAGTTCTTC. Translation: CASIRGAGYNEQFF.

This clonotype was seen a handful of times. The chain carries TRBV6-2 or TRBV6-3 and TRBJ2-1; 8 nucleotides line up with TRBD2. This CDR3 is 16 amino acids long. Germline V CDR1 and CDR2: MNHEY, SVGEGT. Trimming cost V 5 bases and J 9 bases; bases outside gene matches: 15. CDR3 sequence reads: CASSDPAGGRPVEQFF. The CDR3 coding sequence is TGTGCCAGCAGTGACCCCGCGGGAGGTCGCCCGGTTGAGCAGTTCTTC.

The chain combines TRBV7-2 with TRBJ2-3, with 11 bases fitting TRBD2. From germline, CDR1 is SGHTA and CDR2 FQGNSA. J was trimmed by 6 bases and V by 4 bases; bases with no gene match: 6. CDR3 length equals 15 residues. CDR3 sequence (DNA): TGTGCCAGCAGCTCTTGGACTAGCGGGCGGGATACGCAGTATTTT. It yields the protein CASSSWTSGRDTQYF.

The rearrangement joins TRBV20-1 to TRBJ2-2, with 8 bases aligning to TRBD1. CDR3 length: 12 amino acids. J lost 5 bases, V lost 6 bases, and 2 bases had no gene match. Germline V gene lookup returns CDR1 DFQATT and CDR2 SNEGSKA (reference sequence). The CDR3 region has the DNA TGCAGTGCCCAGGGGGCAACCGGGGAGCTGTTTTTT. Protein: CSAQGATGELFF.

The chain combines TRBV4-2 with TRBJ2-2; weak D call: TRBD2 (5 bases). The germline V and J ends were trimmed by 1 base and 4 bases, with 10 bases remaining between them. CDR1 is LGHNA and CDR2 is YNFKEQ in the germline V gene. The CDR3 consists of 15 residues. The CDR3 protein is CASSQAEGITGELFF. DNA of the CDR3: TGTGCCAGCAGCCAAGCTGAGGGTATCACCGGGGAGCTGTTTTTT.

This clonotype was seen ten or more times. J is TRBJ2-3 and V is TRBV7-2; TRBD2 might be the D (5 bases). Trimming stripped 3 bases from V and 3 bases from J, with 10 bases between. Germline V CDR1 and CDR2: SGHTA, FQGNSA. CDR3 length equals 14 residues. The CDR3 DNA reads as TGTGCCAGCAGCTTCGGGGTCCTGACAGATACGCAGTATTTT. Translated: CASSFGVLTDTQYF.

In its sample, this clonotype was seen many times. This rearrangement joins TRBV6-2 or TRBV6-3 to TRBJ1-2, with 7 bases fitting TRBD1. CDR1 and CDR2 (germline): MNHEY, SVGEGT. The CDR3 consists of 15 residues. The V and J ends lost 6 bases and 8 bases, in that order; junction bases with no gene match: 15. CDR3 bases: TGTGCCAGCAGGACTCGACTGACAGGGATAGGCGGCTACACCTTC. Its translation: CASRTRLTGIGGYTF.

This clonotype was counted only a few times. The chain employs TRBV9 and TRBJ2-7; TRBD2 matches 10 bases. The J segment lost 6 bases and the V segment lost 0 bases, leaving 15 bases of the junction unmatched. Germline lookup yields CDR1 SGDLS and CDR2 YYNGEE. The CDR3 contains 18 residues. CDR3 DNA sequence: TGTGCCAGCAGCGTAGCAACCCTCGAGCGGGAGGGCCGGTGCGAGCAGTACTTC. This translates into CASSVATLEREGRCEQYF.

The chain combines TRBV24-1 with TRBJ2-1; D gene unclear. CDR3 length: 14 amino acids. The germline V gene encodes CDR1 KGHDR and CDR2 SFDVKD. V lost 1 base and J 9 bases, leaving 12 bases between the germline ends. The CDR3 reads CATSDLVGLSEQFF. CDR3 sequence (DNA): TGTGCCACCAGTGATTTAGTCGGGCTCAGTGAGCAGTTCTTC.

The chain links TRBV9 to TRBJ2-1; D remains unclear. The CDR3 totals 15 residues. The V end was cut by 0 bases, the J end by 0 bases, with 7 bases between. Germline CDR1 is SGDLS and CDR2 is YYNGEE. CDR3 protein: CASSVALSSYNEQFF. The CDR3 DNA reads TGTGCCAGCAGCGTAGCGCTTAGCTCCTACAATGAGCAGTTCTTC. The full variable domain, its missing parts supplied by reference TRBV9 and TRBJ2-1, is DSGVTQTPKHLITATGQRVTLRCSPRSGDLSVYWYQQSLDQGLQFLIQYYNGEERAKGNILERFSAQQFPDLHSELNLSSLELGDSALYFCASSVALSSYNEQFFGPGTRLTVL.

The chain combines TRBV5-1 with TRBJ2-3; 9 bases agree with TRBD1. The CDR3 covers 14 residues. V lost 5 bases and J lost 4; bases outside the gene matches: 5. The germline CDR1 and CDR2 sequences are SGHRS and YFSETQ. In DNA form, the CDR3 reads TGCGCCAGCAGAACGGGACAGGGTTCAGATACGCAGTATTTT. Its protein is CASRTGQGSDTQYF.

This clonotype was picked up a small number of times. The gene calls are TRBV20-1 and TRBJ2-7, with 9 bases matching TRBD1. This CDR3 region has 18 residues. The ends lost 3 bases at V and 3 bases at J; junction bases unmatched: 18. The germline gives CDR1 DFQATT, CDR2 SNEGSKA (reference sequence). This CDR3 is CSASRLPHPDRGGYEQYF. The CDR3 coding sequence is TGCAGTGCTAGTCGTCTCCCCCACCCGGACAGGGGAGGCTACGAGCAGTACTTC.